Included here is one TCR beta chain sequence, with context. The antigen is unknown. The data derive from a study of graft-versus-host responses after intestinal transplantation. Turning to the study itself: Transplant types were multivisceral, liver-intestinal, or isolated intestinal.

General study results and limits: GvH clones appeared in recipient marrow, some first in ileum or blood. Graft-donor T cell macrochimerism coincided with high graft-versus-host to host-versus-graft clonal ratios in allografts.

The ends lost 5 bases at V and 2 bases at J; junction bases unmatched: 4. CDR3 length: 15 amino acids. CDR1 is MDHEN, CDR2 SYDVKM, per germline. Clones were read by immunoSEQ multiplex PCR, and TCRdb kept only the in-frame ones, dropping some. This sample has about 82,000 clones, with more than 85% found just once. The rearrangement joins TRBV28 to TRBJ1-5; 9 positions agree with TRBD1. This specimen consisted of unstimulated CD4+ T cells sorted from spleen or lymph node cells, obtained before transplant. The receptor's source is a human donor who was the organ donor for an intestinal transplant. The DNA of the CDR3 is TGTGCCAGCAGTCGTAGGACAGGGGGCAATCAGCCCCAGCATTTT. Amino acid sequence: CASSRRTGGNQPQHF.